The present TCR beta chain was sequenced within a study of response to subunit inactivated influenza vaccine. The study, taken as a whole, reports: It was suggested by the authors that few new T cells are recruited by each seasonal influenza vaccination.

There are a few counts of this clonotype. The antigen remains unidentified. TCRdb passed the RT-PCR reads through MiXCR, listing each CDR3 protein once. The table has fewer than 800,000 distinct CDR3 sequences, 15% to 19% seen once. Trimming shortened V by 0 bases and J by 10 bases, and 16 bases separated the two germline ends. The germline gives CDR1 MNHEY, CDR2 SVGAGI. The CDR3 loop spans 16 amino acids. Source: PBMCs from blood, taken roughly 13 days after vaccination. The V and J genes are TRBV6-5 and TRBJ1-6; the D gene is possibly TRBD1 (6 bases). The sequence was obtained from a man aged 45-65 years who received an inactivated influenza vaccine. This CDR3 is CASSYSFARGGSPLHF. The CDR3 DNA is TGTGCCAGCAGTTACTCGTTCGCCAGGGGAGGCTCACCCCTCCACTTT.